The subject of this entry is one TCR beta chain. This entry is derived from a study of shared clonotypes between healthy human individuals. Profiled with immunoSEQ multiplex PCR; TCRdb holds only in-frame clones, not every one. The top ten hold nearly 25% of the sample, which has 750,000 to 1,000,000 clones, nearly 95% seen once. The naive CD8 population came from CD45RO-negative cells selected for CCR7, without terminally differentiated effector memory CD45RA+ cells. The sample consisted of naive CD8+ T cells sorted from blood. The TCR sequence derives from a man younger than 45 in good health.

Here the CDR3 reads CASSGHLAGGLGTDTQYF. CDR3 coding DNA: TGTGCCAGCAGCGGACATTTAGCGGGAGGCCTCGGGACAGATACGCAGTATTTT. The rearrangement links TRBV9 to TRBJ2-3; 10 bases match TRBD2. The V segment lost 3 bases and the J segment 3 bases; nucleotides outside the gene matches: 13. The germline CDR1 and CDR2 sequences are SGDLS and YYNGEE. This CDR3 is built from 18 residues.